In this sample, the clone carrying this T cell receptor (beta chain) turned up many times. The data are from a study of blood T cells in healthy people across ages. The CDR3 runs 15 residues. Trimming left V 1 base short and J 0 bases short, with 7 bases between. The germline V gene has CDR1 SGHDN and CDR2 FVKESK. For the second PCR, which ran for roughly 6 to 11 cycles, a sample-barcoded 5' primer and a J-beta primer mix were used. MiXCR was run by TCRdb on the 5' RACE reads, yielding one entry per CDR3 protein. The table includes hundreds of thousands of distinct CDR3 sequences, under 25% detected once. Donors gave roughly 10 milliliters of peripheral blood apiece.

This clonotype originated in a man in his sixties or seventies in good health. This sequence joins TRBV14 and TRBJ1-3; possible D gene TRBD1, 6 bases. The material sequenced was blood. The CDR3 here is CASSQGQVSGNTIYF. CDR3 DNA: TGTGCCAGCAGCCAAGGACAGGTCTCTGGAAACACCATATATTTT.